Shown below are 8 T cell receptor beta chains from a single sample sequenced in a study of blood T cells in healthy people across ages. Alongside a J-beta primer mix, a sample-barcoded 5' primer served in a second PCR lasting about 7 to 12 cycles. TCRdb called the 5' RACE reads again in MiXCR, with one record for every CDR3 protein. The sample records about 970,000 distinct CDR3 sequences, roughly 51% being singletons. Source material: blood. These receptors were collected from a woman aged 55-69 years in good health.

This clonotype was observed a few times. The CDR3 loop reads CSRGGDEVDGYTF. The DNA of the CDR3 is TGCAGTAGGGGTGGGGACGAAGTGGATGGCTACACCTTC. This chain links TRBV20-1 with TRBJ1-2, with a possible D match to TRBD1 (5 bases). V was shortened by 8 bases and J by 6 bases, with 19 bases between the two germline ends. The CDR3 contains 13 residues. Germline CDR1 is DFQATT and CDR2 is SNEGSKA (reference sequence).

V usage is TRBV20-1 and J usage is TRBJ1-1; D gene ambiguous. The CDR3 covers 14 residues. Deletions cut 3 bases from V and 0 bases from J, with 11 bases between. Germline assignment: CDR1 DFQATT and CDR2 SNEGSKA (reference sequence). The CDR3 coding sequence is TGCAGTGCTAGCGCTTGGGGTCTGAACACTGAAGCTTTCTTT. Its translation: CSASAWGLNTEAFF.

In its sample, this clonotype was seen a few times. The rearrangement uses TRBV7-2 and TRBJ2-5, with D perhaps TRBD2 (6 bases). CDR1 is SGHTA and CDR2 is FQGNSA in the germline V gene. Between the trimmed V and J ends, which lost 0 bases and 5 bases, there was a span of 13 bases. The CDR3 is 15 residues long. CDR3 residues: CASSLAEGIRETQYF. The CDR3 coding sequence is TGTGCCAGCAGCTTAGCGGAGGGCATTAGGGAGACCCAGTACTTC.

The chain is built from TRBV28 and TRBJ2-5, with 7 nucleotides matching TRBD1. CDR1 MDHEN and CDR2 SYDVKM come from the germline V gene. J was trimmed by 5 bases and V by 5 bases; bases with no gene match: 8. This CDR3 is 14 amino acids long. CDR3 nucleotides: TGTGCCAGCAGTGCTAACAGGGGTCCTGAGACCCAGTACTTC. This codes for CASSANRGPETQYF.

The chain joins TRBV27 to TRBJ1-4, with D tentatively TRBD1 (6 bases). V was trimmed by 5 bases and J by 4 bases, leaving 11 bases between them. Germline lookup yields CDR1 MNHEY and CDR2 SMNVEV (reference sequence). CDR3 length: 14 amino acids. The CDR3 bases are TGTGCCAGCAGTCCACAGGGAGGTAATGAAAAACTGTTTTTT. As protein: CASSPQGGNEKLFF.

This clonotype was picked up a small number of times. Mismatch with germline at one junction end may stem from a read error. The chain employs TRBV6-6 and TRBJ2-1; D possibly corresponds to TRBD1 (6 bases). CDR3 length: 13 amino acids. Germline-derived CDR1 and CDR2 are MNHNY and SVGAGI (reference sequence). CDR3 amino acids: CASSYRGGDEQFF. CDR3 sequence (DNA): TGTGCCAGCAGTTACCGAGGGGGTGATGAGCAGTTCTTT.

The V gene is TRBV14, the J gene TRBJ2-1, with D possibly called TRBD1 or TRBD2 (6 bases each). The CDR3 totals 15 residues. Germline CDR1 is SGHDN and CDR2 is FVKESK. Trimming left V 2 bases short and J 6 bases short, with 14 bases between. The CDR3 DNA reads TGTGCCAGCAGCCAACGTCGCTCGGGGGCCAATGAGCAGTTCTTC. Protein: CASSQRRSGANEQFF.

V gene TRBV28 combines with J gene TRBJ2-5; no firm D call. TRBJ2-7 explains the end of the DNA better; the J call may be wrong. Per the germline V gene, CDR1 is MDHEN and CDR2 is SYDVKM. This CDR3 has 13 residues. DNA for the CDR3: TGTGCCAGCAGTTTCGGTTCCCTGGGCGAGCAGTACTTC. As protein: CASSFGSLGEQYF.